This TCR beta chain was identified in a study of OX40 agonist ivuxolimab in advanced cancers. Study-level information: Hepatocellular carcinoma, melanoma, renal cell or head and neck cancer affected the dose-escalation patients. Regarding the study as a whole: Certain nonresponders likewise exhibited a low normalized T-cell clonal expansion. The antigens recognized by the expanded peripheral T cells, that is their antigen specificity, were not determined. CD4+ T cells averaged fewer expanded clones than CD8+ T cells.

Libraries were prepared by immunoSEQ multiplex PCR; TCRdb keeps only in-frame clonotypes and omits some of them. There are fewer than 80,000 clones in the sample; roughly 87% occur only once, and around 2% lies in the top ten. This clone occurred once. Its antigen is as yet unknown. The CDR3 totals 16 residues. CDR1 is SGHRS and CDR2 is YFSETQ in the germline V gene. Trimming removed 2 bases from V and 0 bases from J, with 14 bases in between. The source material was CD4+ or CD8+ T cells sorted from blood, sampled in a trial of the OX40 agonist ivuxolimab. V is TRBV5-1 and J is TRBJ2-5; D possibly corresponds to TRBD1 (5 bases). The TCR sequence derives from an adult with an advanced solid tumor such as melanoma, head and neck, liver or kidney cancer. CDR3 in amino acids: CASSFQPQGNQETQYF. The CDR3 DNA sequence: TGCGCCAGCAGCTTCCAACCTCAGGGAAACCAAGAGACCCAGTACTTC.